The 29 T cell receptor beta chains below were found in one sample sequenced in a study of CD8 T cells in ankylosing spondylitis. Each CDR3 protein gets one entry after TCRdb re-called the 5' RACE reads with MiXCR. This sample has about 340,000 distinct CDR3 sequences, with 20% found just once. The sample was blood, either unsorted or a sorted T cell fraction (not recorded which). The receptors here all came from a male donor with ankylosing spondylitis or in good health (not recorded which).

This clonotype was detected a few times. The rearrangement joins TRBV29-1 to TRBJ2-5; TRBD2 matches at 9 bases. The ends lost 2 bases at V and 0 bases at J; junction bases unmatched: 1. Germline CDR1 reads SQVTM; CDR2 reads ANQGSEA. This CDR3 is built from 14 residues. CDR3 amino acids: CSVELAGYQETQYF. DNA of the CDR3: TGCAGCGTTGAACTAGCGGGGTACCAAGAGACCCAGTACTTC.

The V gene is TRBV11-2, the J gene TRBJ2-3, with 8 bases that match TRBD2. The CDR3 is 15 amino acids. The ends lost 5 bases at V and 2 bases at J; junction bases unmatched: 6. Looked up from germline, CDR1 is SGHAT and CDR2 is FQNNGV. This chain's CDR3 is CASSPGGGTTDTQYF. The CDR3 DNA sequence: TGTGCCAGCAGCCCCGGGGGGGGGACCACAGATACGCAGTATTTT. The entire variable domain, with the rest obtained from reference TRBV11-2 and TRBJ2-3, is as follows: EAGVAQSPRYKIIEKRQSVAFWCNPISGHATLYWYQQILGQGPKLLIQFQNNGVVDDSQLPKDRFSAERLKGVDSTLKIQPAKLEDSAVYLCASSPGGGTTDTQYFGPGTRLTVL.

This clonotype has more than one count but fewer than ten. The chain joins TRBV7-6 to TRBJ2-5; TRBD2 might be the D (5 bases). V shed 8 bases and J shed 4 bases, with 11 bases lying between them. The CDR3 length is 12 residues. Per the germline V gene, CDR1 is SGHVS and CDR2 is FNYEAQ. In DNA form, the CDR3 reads TGTGCCAGCCCGAGCCGGGGAGAGACCCAGTACTTC. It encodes CASPSRGETQYF.

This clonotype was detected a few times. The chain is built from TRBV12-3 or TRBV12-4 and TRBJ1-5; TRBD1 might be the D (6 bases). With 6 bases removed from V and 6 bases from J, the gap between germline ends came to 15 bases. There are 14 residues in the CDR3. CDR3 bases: TGTGCCAGCAGATGGGGGGCGGAAGGTCAGCCCCAGCATTTT. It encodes CASRWGAEGQPQHF.

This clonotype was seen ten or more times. In nucleotides, the CDR3 is TGCAGTGCTAGAGATCCCGGACTAGCTAGCGGGGAGCTGTTTTTT. Protein product: CSARDPGLASGELFF. V and J are TRBV20-1 and TRBJ2-2, with TRBD2 matching over 8 bases. The CDR3 runs 15 residues. After removal of 0 bases from V and 7 bases from J, the junction contained 7 bases not matched to a gene. Germline CDR1 reads DFQATT; CDR2 reads SNEGSKA (reference sequence).

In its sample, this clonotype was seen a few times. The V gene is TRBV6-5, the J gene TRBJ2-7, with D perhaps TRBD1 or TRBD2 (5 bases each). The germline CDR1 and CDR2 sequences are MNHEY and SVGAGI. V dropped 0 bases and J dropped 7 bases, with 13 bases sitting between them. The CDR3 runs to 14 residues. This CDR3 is CASSYSGGWGEQYF. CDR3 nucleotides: TGTGCCAGCAGTTACTCGGGCGGGTGGGGGGAGCAGTACTTC.

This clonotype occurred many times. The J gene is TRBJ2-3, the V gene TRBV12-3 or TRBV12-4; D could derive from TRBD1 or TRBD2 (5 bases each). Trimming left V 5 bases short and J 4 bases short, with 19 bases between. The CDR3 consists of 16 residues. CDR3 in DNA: TGTGCCAGCAGTATACGGGACCCCGACAATGCAGATACGCAGTATTTT. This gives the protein CASSIRDPDNADTQYF.

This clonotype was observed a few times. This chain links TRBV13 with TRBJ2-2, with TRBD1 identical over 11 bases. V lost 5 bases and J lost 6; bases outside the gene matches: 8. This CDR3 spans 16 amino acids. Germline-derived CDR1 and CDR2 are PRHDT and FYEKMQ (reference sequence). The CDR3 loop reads CASSDRTGGHSGELFF. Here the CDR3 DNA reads TGTGCCAGCAGCGACCGGACAGGGGGCCATTCCGGGGAGCTGTTTTTT.

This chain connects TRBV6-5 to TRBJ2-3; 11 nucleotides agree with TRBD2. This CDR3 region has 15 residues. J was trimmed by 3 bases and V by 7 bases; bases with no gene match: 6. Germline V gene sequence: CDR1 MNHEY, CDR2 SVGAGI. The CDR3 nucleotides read TGTGCCAGCACTTTTAGCGGGGGGGGGACAGATACGCAGTATTTT. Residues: CASTFSGGGTDTQYF.

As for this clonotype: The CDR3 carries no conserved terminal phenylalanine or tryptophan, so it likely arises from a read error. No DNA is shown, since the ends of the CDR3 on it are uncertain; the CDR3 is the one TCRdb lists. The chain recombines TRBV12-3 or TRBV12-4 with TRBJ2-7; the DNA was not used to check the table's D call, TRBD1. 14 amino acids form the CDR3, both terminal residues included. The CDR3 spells CASSSILRDATDES.

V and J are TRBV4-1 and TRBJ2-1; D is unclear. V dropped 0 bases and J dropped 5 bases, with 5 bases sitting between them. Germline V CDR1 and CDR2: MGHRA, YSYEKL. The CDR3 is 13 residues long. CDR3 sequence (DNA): TGCGCCAGCAGCCAAGATCCTGACAATGAGCAGTTCTTC. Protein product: CASSQDPDNEQFF.

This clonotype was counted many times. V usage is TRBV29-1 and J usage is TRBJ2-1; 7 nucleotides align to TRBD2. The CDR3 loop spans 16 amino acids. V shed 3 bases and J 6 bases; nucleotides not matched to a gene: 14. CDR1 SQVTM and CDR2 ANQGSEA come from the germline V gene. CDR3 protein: CSVDPRGGPRGNEQFF. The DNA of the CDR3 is TGCAGCGTTGACCCACGCGGGGGACCGCGCGGCAATGAGCAGTTCTTC.

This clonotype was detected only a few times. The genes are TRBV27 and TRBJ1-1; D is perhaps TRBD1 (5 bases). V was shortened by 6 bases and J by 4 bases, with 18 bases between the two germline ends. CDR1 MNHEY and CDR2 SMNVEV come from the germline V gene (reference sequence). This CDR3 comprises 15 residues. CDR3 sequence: CASRPGHTTATEAFF. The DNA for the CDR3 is TGTGCCAGCAGACCCGGACATACCACGGCCACTGAAGCTTTCTTT.

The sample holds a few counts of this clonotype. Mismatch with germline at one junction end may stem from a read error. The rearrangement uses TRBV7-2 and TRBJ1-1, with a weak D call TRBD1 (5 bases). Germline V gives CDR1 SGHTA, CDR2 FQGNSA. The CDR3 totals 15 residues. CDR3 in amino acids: CASSFGARWNTEVFF. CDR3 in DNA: TGTGCCAGCAGCTTCGGGGCTCGGTGGAACACTGAAGTTTTCTTT.

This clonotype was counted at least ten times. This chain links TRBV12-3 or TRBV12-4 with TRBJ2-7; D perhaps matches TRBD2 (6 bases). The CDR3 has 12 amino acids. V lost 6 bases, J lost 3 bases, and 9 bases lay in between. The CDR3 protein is CASSSGGYEQYF. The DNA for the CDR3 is TGTGCCAGCAGCTCCGGGGGCTACGAGCAGTACTTC.

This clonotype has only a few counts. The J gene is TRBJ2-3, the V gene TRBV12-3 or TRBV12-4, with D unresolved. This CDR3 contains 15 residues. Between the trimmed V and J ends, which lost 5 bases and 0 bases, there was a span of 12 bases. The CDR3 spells CASSDPLLSTDTQYF. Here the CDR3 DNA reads TGTGCCAGCAGTGACCCCCTCCTGAGCACAGATACGCAGTATTTT.

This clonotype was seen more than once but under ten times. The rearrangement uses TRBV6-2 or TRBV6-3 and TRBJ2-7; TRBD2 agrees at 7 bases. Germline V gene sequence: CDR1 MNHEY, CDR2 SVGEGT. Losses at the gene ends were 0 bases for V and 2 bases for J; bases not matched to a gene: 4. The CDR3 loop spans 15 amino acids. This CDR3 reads CASSYSGLDTYEQYF. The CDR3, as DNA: TGTGCCAGCAGTTACTCCGGACTAGACACCTACGAGCAGTACTTC.

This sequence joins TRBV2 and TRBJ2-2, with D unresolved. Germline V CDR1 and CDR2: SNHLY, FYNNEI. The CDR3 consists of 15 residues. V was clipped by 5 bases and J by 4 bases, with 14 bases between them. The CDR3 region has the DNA TGTGCCAGCAGTTTCTTCACGCCCCCCACCGGGGAGCTGTTTTTT. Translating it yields CASSFFTPPTGELFF.

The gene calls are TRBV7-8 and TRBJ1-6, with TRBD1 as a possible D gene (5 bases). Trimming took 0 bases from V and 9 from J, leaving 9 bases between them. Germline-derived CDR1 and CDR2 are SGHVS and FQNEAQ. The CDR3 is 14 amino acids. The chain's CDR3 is CASSLAGPGSPLHF. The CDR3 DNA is TGTGCCAGCAGCTTAGCGGGACCGGGTTCACCCCTCCACTTT.

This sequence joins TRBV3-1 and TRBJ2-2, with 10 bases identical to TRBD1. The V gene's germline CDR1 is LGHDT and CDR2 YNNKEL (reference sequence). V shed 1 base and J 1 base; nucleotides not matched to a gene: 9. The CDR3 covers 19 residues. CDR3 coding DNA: TGTGCCAGCAGCCAAGCGACAGGGGGCGCTTCCGAGAACACCGGGGAGCTGTTTTTT. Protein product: CASSQATGGASENTGELFF.

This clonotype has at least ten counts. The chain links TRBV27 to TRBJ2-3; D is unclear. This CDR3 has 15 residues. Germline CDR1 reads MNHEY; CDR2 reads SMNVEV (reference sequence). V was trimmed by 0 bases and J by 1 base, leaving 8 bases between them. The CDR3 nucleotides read TGTGCCAGCAGTTTATCGTATGGGGGCACAGATACGCAGTATTTT. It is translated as CASSLSYGGTDTQYF.

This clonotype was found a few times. The CDR3 coding sequence is TGCAGTGCTAGTGGGACTCACTCCTACGAGCAGTACTTC. This gives the protein CSASGTHSYEQYF. J is TRBJ2-7 and V is TRBV20-1, with a possible D match to TRBD2 (6 bases). This CDR3 region has 13 residues. Germline V CDR1 and CDR2: DFQATT, SNEGSKA (reference sequence). Trimming stripped 3 bases from V and 0 bases from J, with 9 bases between.

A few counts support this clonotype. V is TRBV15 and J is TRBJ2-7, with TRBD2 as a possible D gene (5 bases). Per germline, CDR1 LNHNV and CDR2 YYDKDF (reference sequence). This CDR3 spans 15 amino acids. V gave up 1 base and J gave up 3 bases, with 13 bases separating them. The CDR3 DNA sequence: TGTGCCACCAGCAGAGGCTCGGGATCGAGCTACGAGCAGTACTTC. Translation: CATSRGSGSSYEQYF.

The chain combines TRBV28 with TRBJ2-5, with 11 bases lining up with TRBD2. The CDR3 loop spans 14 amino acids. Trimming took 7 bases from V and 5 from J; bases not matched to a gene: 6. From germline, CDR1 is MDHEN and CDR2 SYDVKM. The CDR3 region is CASTPSGGLETQYF. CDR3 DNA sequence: TGTGCCAGCACCCCTAGCGGGGGGCTCGAGACCCAGTACTTC.

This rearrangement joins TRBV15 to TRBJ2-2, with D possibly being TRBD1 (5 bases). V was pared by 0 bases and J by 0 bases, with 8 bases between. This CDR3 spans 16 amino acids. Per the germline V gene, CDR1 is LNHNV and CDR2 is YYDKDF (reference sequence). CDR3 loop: CATSRDRAANTGELFF. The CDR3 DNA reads TGTGCCACCAGCAGAGACAGGGCGGCGAACACCGGGGAGCTGTTTTTT.

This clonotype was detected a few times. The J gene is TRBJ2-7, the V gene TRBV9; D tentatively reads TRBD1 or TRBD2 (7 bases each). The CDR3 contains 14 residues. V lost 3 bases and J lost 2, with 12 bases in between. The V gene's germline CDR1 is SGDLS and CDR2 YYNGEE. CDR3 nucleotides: TGTGCCAGCAGCGAGGGGGGGACAGCCTACGAGCAGTACTTC. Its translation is CASSEGGTAYEQYF.

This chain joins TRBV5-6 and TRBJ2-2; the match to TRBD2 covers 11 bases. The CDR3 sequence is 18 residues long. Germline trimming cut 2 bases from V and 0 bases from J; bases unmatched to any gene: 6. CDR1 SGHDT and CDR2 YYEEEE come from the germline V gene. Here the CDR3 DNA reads TGTGCCAGCAGCTTTAGCGGGGGGGTAATCGCGAACACCGGGGAGCTGTTTTTT. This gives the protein CASSFSGGVIANTGELFF.

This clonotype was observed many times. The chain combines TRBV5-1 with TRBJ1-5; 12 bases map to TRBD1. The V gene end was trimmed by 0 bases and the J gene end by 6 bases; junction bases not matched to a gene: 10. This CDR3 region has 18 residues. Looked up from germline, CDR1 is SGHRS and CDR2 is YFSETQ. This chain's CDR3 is CASSLVYRDRGLTQPQHF. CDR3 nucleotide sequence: TGCGCCAGCAGCTTGGTCTACCGGGACAGGGGGCTGACTCAGCCCCAGCATTTT.

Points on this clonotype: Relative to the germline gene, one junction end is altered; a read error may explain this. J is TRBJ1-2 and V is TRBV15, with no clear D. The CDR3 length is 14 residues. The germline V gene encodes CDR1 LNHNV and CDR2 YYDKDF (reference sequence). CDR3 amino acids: CATSRDEARYSYTF. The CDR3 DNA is TGTGCCACCAGCAGAGACGAGGCACGCTATAGCTACACCTTC. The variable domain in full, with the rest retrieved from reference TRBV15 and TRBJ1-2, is DAMVIQNPRYQVTQFGKPVTLSCSQTLNHNVMYWYQQKSSQAPKLLFHYYDKDFNNEADTPDNFQSRRPNTSFCFLDIRSPGLGDTAMYLCATSRDEARYSYTFGSGTRLTVV.